A single sample is the source of the 4 T cell receptor beta chains below, sequenced in a study of blood T cells in healthy people across ages. The use of a sample-barcoded 5' primer and a J-beta primer mix characterized a second PCR of about 7 to 12 cycles. TCRdb independently ran MiXCR on the 5' RACE reads; one entry per CDR3 protein. The table records 540,000 or so distinct CDR3 sequences, around 24% of them present only once. Separately, the same data were catalogued under a study of T cells of mothers and their children.

The sequencing sample was made of blood. Receptor source: a boy aged 5-17 years in good health.

There are many counts of this clonotype. The V call is TRBV18, the J call TRBJ2-1, with 8 bases that match TRBD2. Germline CDR1 KGHSH, CDR2 LQKENI. The J segment lost 1 base and the V segment lost 3 bases, leaving 8 bases of the junction unmatched. CDR3 length: 17 amino acids. CDR3 region: CASSPPGAGGSYNEQFF. In nucleotides, the CDR3 is TGTGCCAGCTCACCTCCCGGGGCGGGAGGATCCTACAATGAGCAGTTCTTC.

This clonotype was observed a few times. V and J are TRBV28 and TRBJ2-1; 9 positions match TRBD1. The CDR3 contains 14 residues. V shed 4 bases, J shed 8 bases, and the junction held 6 bases outside the gene matches. Germline V CDR1 and CDR2: MDHEN, SYDVKM. CDR3 protein: CASSWDRDRDEQFF. The DNA for the CDR3 is TGTGCCAGCAGTTGGGACAGGGACCGAGATGAGCAGTTCTTC.

DNA of the CDR3: TGCAGCGTACCAAACCGGACAGGCTCCTACAATGAGCAGTTCTTC. Amino acids: CSVPNRTGSYNEQFF. The chain links TRBV29-1 to TRBJ2-1; 7 nucleotides agree with TRBD1. The junction had 8 bases not matched to a gene; V was cut back by 6 bases and J by 0 bases. Germline V CDR1 and CDR2: SQVTM, ANQGSEA. CDR3 length equals 15 residues.

This clonotype was seen at least ten times. The rearrangement links TRBV20-1 to TRBJ1-4, with a weak D call TRBD1 (5 bases). The ends were cut back, 5 bases at V and 6 bases at J, with 16 bases in the middle. The germline V gene has CDR1 DFQATT and CDR2 SNEGSKA (reference sequence). This CDR3 contains 14 residues. CDR3 amino acids: CSAEEPGLYEKLFF. CDR3 nucleotide sequence: TGCAGTGCTGAAGAACCGGGGCTTTATGAAAAACTGTTTTTT.